The clone carrying this T cell receptor beta chain showed up just once. Germline and junction disagree at one end, which may indicate a read error. The entry originates in a study of CD8+CD57+ T cells in acquired aplastic anemia. Germline values: CDR1 SGDLS, CDR2 YYNGEE. This CDR3 is built from 14 residues. TCR beta VDJ and CDR3 profiling used genomic DNA as template. Each CDR3 protein gets one entry after TCRdb re-called the reads with MiXCR. Among just over 400,000 distinct CDR3 sequences listed, approximately 70% were seen once. The sequence was obtained from a human donor in good health, serving as a control. The rearrangement links TRBV9 to TRBJ1-2, with D possibly TRBD1 on 5 matching bases. What was sequenced was sorted CD4+, CD8+, or CD8+CD57+ T cells (not recorded which) from PBMCs. The CDR3 region has the DNA TGTGCCATCAGCAAGGGGAAGGAGGGGTATGTTTACACCTTC. Translating gives CAISKGKEGYVYTF.